These 25 T cell receptor beta chains were all obtained from the same sample, sequenced in a study of cytomegalovirus exposure and HLA in healthy donors. The PCR used 60 Vbeta and 13 Jbeta primers. Sequenced by immunoSEQ multiplex PCR; TCRdb stores in-frame clones only, minus some. The table has a few hundred thousand clones, 80% to 90% seen once. The sequenced sample consisted of PBMCs. The receptor set was obtained from a woman aged 40 to 55 in good health and CMV-seropositive.

The chain combines TRBV12-5 with TRBJ1-1; weak D call: TRBD1 (5 bases). The CDR3 is made up of 16 amino acids. Germline loops: CDR1 LGHNT, CDR2 FRNRAP. Trimming removed 0 bases at V and 1 base at J, with 12 bases between. The DNA of the CDR3 is TGTGCTAGTGGTTTGGTCATGGACACACCGAACACTGAAGCTTTCTTT. This translates into CASGLVMDTPNTEAFF.

This sequence joins TRBV7-8 and TRBJ2-5, with D possibly matching TRBD2 (5 bases). CDR3 size: 13 residues. CDR1 is SGHVS and CDR2 is FQNEAQ in the germline V gene. Trimming shortened V by 9 bases and J by 2 bases, and 13 bases separated the two germline ends. Here the CDR3 reads CASTSLPQETQYF. For the CDR3, the DNA is TGTGCCAGTACTAGTCTCCCGCAAGAGACCCAGTACTTC.

This clone has just one count. The V call is TRBV7-9, the J call TRBJ2-5; 8 bases line up with TRBD1. Trimming removed 5 bases from V and 5 bases from J; junction bases left unmatched: 7. The CDR3 has 14 residues. Germline V gene sequence: CDR1 SEHNR, CDR2 FQNEAQ (reference sequence). The CDR3 DNA sequence: TGTGCCAGCAGCCCAGGGGGCGCCTGGGAGACCCAGTACTTC. It yields the protein CASSPGGAWETQYF.

The chain links TRBV19 to TRBJ1-2; TRBD1 is a possible D gene (6 bases). This CDR3 is built from 16 residues. V dropped 3 bases and J dropped 7 bases, with 21 bases sitting between them. Germline CDR1 and CDR2: LNHDA and SQIVND (reference sequence). CDR3 sequence (DNA): TGTGCCAGTAGTATTCGAACAGGGTTTATCGATAGTGGCTACACCTTC. Its translation is CASSIRTGFIDSGYTF.

A few counts support this clone. The chain couples TRBV30 to TRBJ2-7, with no clear D. The germline V and J ends were trimmed by 0 bases and 7 bases, with 10 bases remaining between them. Germline V gene data show CDR1 as GTSNPN and CDR2 as SVGIG (reference sequence). This CDR3 is built from 12 residues. CDR3 sequence (DNA): TGTGCCTGGAGTGTAATGCGGAAGGAGCAGTACTTC. This translates into CAWSVMRKEQYF.

This chain connects TRBV4-3 to TRBJ2-1; maybe TRBD2 (5 bases). This CDR3 region has 16 residues. The germline gives CDR1 LGHNA, CDR2 YSLEER. The V end lost 4 bases, the J end lost 0 bases, and 13 bases lay between the germline ends. CDR3 loop: CASSPKRIGSYNEQFF. As DNA, the CDR3 is TGCGCCAGCAGCCCCAAGCGGATAGGCTCCTACAATGAGCAGTTCTTC.

As to this clone: This CDR3 is also generated by other DNA sequences in the sample. The V and J genes are TRBV6-6 and TRBJ2-3, with 12 bases lining up with TRBD2. The junction had 4 bases not matched to a gene; V was cut back by 1 base and J by 5 bases. This CDR3 has 16 residues. Germline CDR1 is MNHNY and CDR2 is SVGAGI (reference sequence). The CDR3 DNA follows: TGTGCCAGCAGTTACTTTCTAGCGGGAGGGGGAGATACGCAGTATTTT. It encodes CASSYFLAGGGDTQYF.

This clone was found a few times. The rearrangement links TRBV18 to TRBJ1-5; 10 bases align to TRBD1. The CDR3 runs to 16 residues. Trimming at V came to 4 bases and at J to 1 base, leaving 4 bases not matched to a gene. Germline CDR1 is KGHSH and CDR2 is LQKENI. In DNA, the CDR3 is TGTGCCAGCTCACAAGGGGACAGGGGAAGCAATCAGCCCCAGCATTTT. Protein sequence: CASSQGDRGSNQPQHF.

The rearrangement uses TRBV5-4 and TRBJ2-1; possible D gene TRBD2, 5 bases. From germline, CDR1 is SGHNT and CDR2 YYREEE (reference sequence). The CDR3 sequence is 15 residues long. V was shortened by 0 bases and J by 0 bases, with 7 bases between the two germline ends. The CDR3 sequence: CASSLAAGSYNEQFF. The CDR3 coding sequence is TGTGCCAGCAGCTTGGCGGCGGGCTCCTACAATGAGCAGTTCTTC.

The V gene is TRBV7-2, the J gene TRBJ2-3; D might be TRBD1 (6 bases). V lost 2 bases to trimming and J lost 3 bases, with 18 bases between them. This CDR3 spans 17 amino acids. The germline V gene has CDR1 SGHTA and CDR2 FQGNSA. This chain's CDR3 is CASSLIALTGRTDTQYF. As DNA, the CDR3 is TGTGCCAGCAGCTTAATCGCCCTAACAGGGCGGACAGATACGCAGTATTTT.

The chain recombines TRBV9 with TRBJ2-1; 10 nucleotides agree with TRBD2. V shed 0 bases and J 4 bases; nucleotides not matched to a gene: 16. The CDR3 has 20 residues. The germline V gene encodes CDR1 SGDLS and CDR2 YYNGEE. The CDR3 sequence is CASSVAQSIPLAGDYNEQFF. In DNA, the CDR3 is TGTGCCAGCAGCGTAGCCCAGTCTATCCCTCTAGCGGGAGATTACAATGAGCAGTTCTTC.

This clone appeared a single time. The genes are TRBV7-9 and TRBJ2-1, with D maybe TRBD1 (6 bases). Trimming removed 8 bases from V and 8 bases from J, with 7 bases in between. Germline V CDR1 and CDR2: SEHNR, FQNEAQ (reference sequence). This CDR3 has 10 residues. The CDR3 sequence is CASRTDEQFF. In DNA, the CDR3 is TGTGCCAGCCGGACAGATGAGCAGTTCTTC.

The rearrangement uses TRBV28 and TRBJ2-2; D unresolved. The CDR3 runs to 13 residues. The V gene lost 9 bases and the J gene lost 2 bases, with 10 bases spanning the gap. CDR1 and CDR2 (germline): MDHEN, SYDVKM. CDR3 sequence: CASGDSNTGELFF. The CDR3 region has the DNA TGTGCCAGTGGTGACTCCAACACCGGGGAGCTGTTTTTT. Combining the CDR3 with reference TRBV28 and TRBJ2-2 gives the whole variable domain DVKVTQSSRYLVKRTGEKVFLECVQDMDHENMFWYRQDPGLGLRLIYFSYDVKMKEKGDIPEGYSVSREKKERFSLILESASTNQTSMYLCASGDSNTGELFFGEGSRLTVL.

The chain combines TRBV10-3 with TRBJ2-2; TRBD1 aligns across 12 bases. The CDR3 length is 17 residues. Germline V gene data show CDR1 as ENHRY and CDR2 as SYGVKD. V shed 6 bases and J 5 bases; nucleotides not matched to a gene: 10. CDR3 protein: CAIRTGTGGAGTGELFF. CDR3 nucleotide sequence: TGTGCCATCAGGACCGGGACAGGGGGCGCAGGGACCGGGGAGCTGTTTTTT.

This clone showed up just once. The chain carries TRBV29-1 and TRBJ2-1, with TRBD1 as a possible D gene (6 bases). This CDR3 is built from 16 residues. V was clipped by 4 bases and J by 2 bases, with 18 bases between them. Germline CDR1 is SQVTM and CDR2 is ANQGSEA. The CDR3 DNA reads as TGCAGCGTTGGAACCGTAACAGGGAACCCCTACAATGAGCAGTTCTTC. It encodes CSVGTVTGNPYNEQFF.

The V gene is TRBV29-1, the J gene TRBJ2-7, with 7 nucleotides matching TRBD1. The V segment lost 4 bases and the J segment 4 bases; nucleotides outside the gene matches: 10. Germline CDR1 reads SQVTM; CDR2 reads ANQGSEA. The CDR3 extends over 14 amino acids. The CDR3 DNA is TGCAGCGTTGCAAGGACAGGCCTAGTTTACGAGCAGTACTTC. This gives the protein CSVARTGLVYEQYF.

This clone was counted once. The chain links TRBV11-1 to TRBJ2-3; the match to TRBD2 covers 10 bases. The CDR3 runs to 13 residues. V lost 6 bases to trimming and J lost 3 bases; unmatched junction nucleotides: 0. From germline, CDR1 is SGHAT and CDR2 FQDESV (reference sequence). The CDR3 protein is CASRGLATDTQYF. The CDR3 bases are TGTGCCAGCAGGGGACTAGCGACAGATACGCAGTATTTT.

Remarks on this clone: The junction shows a germline mismatch at one end, possibly a read error. J is TRBJ2-6 and V is TRBV7-9; tentative D call: TRBD1 (6 bases). The CDR3 has 15 amino acids. In germline, CDR1 is SEHNR, CDR2 FQNEAQ (reference sequence). CDR3 DNA sequence: TGTGCCAGCAGCTTGAGTTCGTTGGGGGCCAACGGCCTGACTTTC. This sequence encodes CASSLSSLGANGLTF.

The rearrangement links TRBV28 to TRBJ1-5, with a possible D match to TRBD1 (5 bases). The ends were cut back, 0 bases at V and 0 bases at J, with 9 bases in the middle. Germline CDR1 and CDR2: MDHEN and SYDVKM. This CDR3 spans 16 amino acids. The DNA of the CDR3 is TGTGCCAGCAGTTTATGGACAGATTATAGCAATCAGCCCCAGCATTTT. Its protein product is CASSLWTDYSNQPQHF.

This rearrangement joins TRBV4-1 to TRBJ1-4; possibly TRBD1 for D (5 bases). The CDR3 covers 16 residues. Looked up from germline, CDR1 is MGHRA and CDR2 is YSYEKL. V was trimmed by 4 bases and J by 0 bases, leaving 12 bases between them. The CDR3 region is CASSPQGTATNEKLFF. The CDR3 DNA is TGCGCCAGCAGCCCGCAAGGGACTGCAACTAATGAAAAACTGTTTTTT.

The chain carries TRBV5-6 and TRBJ2-5; tentatively, D is TRBD1 (6 bases). This CDR3 region has 17 residues. Per the germline V gene, CDR1 is SGHDT and CDR2 is YYEEEE. V was shortened by 5 bases and J by 2 bases, with 22 bases between the two germline ends. The CDR3 sequence: CASRGALGELGQETQYF. The CDR3 nucleotides are TGTGCCAGCAGGGGGGCCTTGGGGGAGTTGGGACAAGAGACCCAGTACTTC.

The V call is TRBV11-3, the J call TRBJ2-7; unclear D gene. Germline CDR1 SGHNT, CDR2 YENEEA. V shed 5 bases and J shed 1 base, with 12 bases lying between them. This CDR3 spans 14 amino acids. CDR3 in DNA: TGTGCCAGCAGCCTAATGTTTGAGTCCTACGAGCAGTACTTC. Its protein is CASSLMFESYEQYF.

With regard to this clone: At one boundary the junction diverges from the germline segment, which might be a read error. The rearrangement joins TRBV5-8 to TRBJ2-6; perhaps TRBD1 as D (5 bases). CDR3 length: 15 amino acids. Per germline, CDR1 SGHTS and CDR2 YDEGEE. CDR3 protein: CASSFSISGANGLTF. The CDR3 DNA follows: TGTGCCAGCAGCTTCTCCATCTCTGGGGCCAACGGCCTGACTTTC. The whole variable domain, remainder taken from reference TRBV5-8 and TRBJ2-6, is EAGVTQSPTHLIKTRGQQATLRCSPISGHTSVYWYQQALGLGLQFLLWYDEGEERNRGNFPPRFSGRQFPNYSSELNVNALELEDSALYLCASSFSISGANGLTFGAGSRLTVL.

This clone was found a few times. The chain joins TRBV4-3 to TRBJ1-1; 7 positions agree with TRBD1. Losses at the gene ends were 4 bases for V and 4 bases for J; bases not matched to a gene: 3. CDR1 and CDR2 (germline): LGHNA, YSLEER. The CDR3 runs to 13 residues. The CDR3 loop is CASSRQGGTEAFF. DNA for the CDR3: TGCGCCAGCAGCCGACAGGGCGGCACTGAAGCTTTCTTT.

J is TRBJ2-2 and V is TRBV29-1; 7 positions match TRBD2. The V gene's germline CDR1 is SQVTM and CDR2 ANQGSEA. The V segment lost 6 bases and the J segment 8 bases; nucleotides outside the gene matches: 9. This CDR3 comprises 13 residues. Written as DNA, the CDR3 is TGCAGCGTCACTAGCGACCTCCCTGGGGAGCTGTTTTTT. This translates into CSVTSDLPGELFF.